Included here is one T cell receptor (beta chain) sequence, with context. The protocol was immunoSEQ multiplex PCR, while the TCRdb copy is restricted to in-frame clones and leaves out a portion. Of some 150,000 clones listed, more than 85% were seen once; the top ten hold approximately 2.9%. The data stem from a study of control samples from healthy donors and cancer patients. This CDR3 spans 15 amino acids. With 5 bases clipped from V and 4 bases from J, the junction kept 7 bases outside the gene matches. Germline CDR1 is SGHVS and CDR2 is FQNEAQ. Source material: blood. This clonotype was sampled from a man aged 30 to 39 in good health. The chain combines TRBV7-8 with TRBJ2-2; the match to TRBD1 covers 7 bases. The DNA of the CDR3 is TGTGCCAGCAGCGACGGACAGGAGTTCACCGGGGAGCTGTTTTTT. This gives the protein CASSDGQEFTGELFF. The variable domain in full, completed from reference TRBV7-8 and TRBJ2-2, reads GAGVSQSPRYKVAKRGQDVALRCDPISGHVSLFWYQQALGQGPEFLTYFQNEAQLDKSGLPSDRFFAERPEGSVSTLKIQRTQQEDSAVYLCASSDGQEFTGELFFGEGSRLTVL.